This TCR beta chain derives from a study of spatial heterogeneity in lung cancer (dated by TCRdb to between 2018 and 2021). Some background on the complete study: Beta-chain transcripts were consistently detected in greater numbers than alpha-chain transcripts, which likely reflected higher beta-chain transcript abundance. A strong correlation was found between TCR transcript counts in tumor regions and a T cell transcriptional module score from matched bulk RNA-seq. In the raw uncorrected reads, each unique combination of TCR and UMI appeared more than ten times on average. In non-small cell lung cancer, the study made a quantitative comparison of TCR alpha and beta repertoires among multiple tumor regions, matched nontumor lung and blood. The study linked features of the TCR repertoire to counts of nonsynonymous mutations, which were determined by whole-exome sequencing of tumor tissue. At surgery, about 210 tumor regions, 61 to 75 matched nontumor lung samples and about 56 PBMC samples were TCR-sequenced for both alpha and beta chains. What the authors observed across the whole study: The number of expanded intratumoral alpha and beta TCRs correlated with the tumor nonsynonymous mutation count. The count of ubiquitous expanded TCRs correlated with the count of ubiquitous nonsynonymous mutations, and the count of regional expanded TCRs correlated with the count of regional nonsynonymous mutations. Estimated TCR-seq coverage of tumor T cells was only around 6.7% for alpha chains and roughly 12% for beta chains. Confirming at a functional level the hypothesis that regional TCRs recognize regional mutations was considered to require additional single-cell paired TCR alpha and beta sequencing.

In the paper's terms, the time point label means: sample taken at primary tumor resection. The donors were 65 to 85 patients from the lung TRACERx cohort who had early-stage, untreated non-small cell lung cancer. For TCR sequencing, whole RNA was extracted from tumor and nontumor lung tissue, or from cryopreserved PBMC samples, and no cell sorting was done. Patients were selected for TCR sequencing only if sufficient RNA was available from at least two tumor regions. A lung pathologist reviewed the tumor and adjacent nontumor lung specimens before the specimens were selected. The V and J ends are trimmed by 3 bases and 3 bases, leaving 8 bases between them. The CDR3 runs 13 amino acids, cysteine and phenylalanine included. CDR3 DNA is the only sequence kept; it has 39 bases, read in frame from the first base. CDR1 and CDR2, per the germline V gene, are MDHEN and SYDVKM. This clonotype was picked up many times. The antigen it recognizes is unknown. Base qualities are not recorded, but no much larger clone differs from it by a single base.

Receptor libraries were prepared by 5' RACE. The instrument was a NextSeq 500. To allow correction of PCR and sequencing errors, the TCR library protocol tagged every TCR cDNA molecule with a unique molecular identifier. As for how the authors treated the data: TCR identification, UMI-based error correction and CDR3 extraction were all carried out with Decombinator tools. TCRs above a frequency of 2 per 1,000, corresponding to the top 1% of the tumor frequency distribution, were defined as expanded. Expanded tumor TCRs statistically deemed absent (corrected P<0.05) from at least one tumor region were classed as regional, and all other expanded tumor TCRs were classed as ubiquitous. Renyi diversity was calculated using the R vegan package after each repertoire was subsampled 100 times to 5,000 TCRs. To build CDR3 similarity networks, amino acid triplet string-kernel similarity was used, and CDR3s were connected when their pairwise similarity was above 0.82. The raw public data were reprocessed by TCRdb itself: fastp quality trimming at Q25, MiXCR clonotype calling, in-frame beta chains only. Merged by CDR3 protein, the rows form single entries marked with the most common genes and DNA. The V and J calls were determined by TCRdb, not by the authors. The sample records about 100,000 distinct CDR3 sequences, 3.5% to 5% of which are singletons. 21% of the sample lies in the top ten.

The receptor comes from a male donor with early-stage non-small cell lung cancer. The sequence links TRBV28 to TRBJ1-2, with TRBD1 as a weak D call on 5 bases. The sequenced sample was lung tumor tissue, obtained at surgery. For the CDR3, the sequence is CASSFPGHYGYTF. The DNA sequence reads TGTGCCAGCAGTTTCCCAGGGCACTATGGCTACACCTTC.